A selection of T cell receptor beta chains follows, all from one sample in a study of Graves' ophthalmopathy and Graves' hyperthyroidism. TCRdb ran MiXCR on the multiplex PCR reads and lists one entry per CDR3 protein. This table has around 470,000 distinct CDR3 sequences, approximately 14% appearing once. The source material was blood. Receptors were obtained from a woman aged 30 to 39 with Graves' ophthalmopathy. Each CDR3 is given with its conserved first and last residue. Each record gives: clone size, V gene, D gene, J gene, CDR3 DNA, CDR3 protein. A D gene is named only where the DNA matches it firmly. Part of the rows lack a size; the others show once, few, many or a class for expanded clones.

many	TRBV16	.	TRBJ2-7	TGTGCCAGCAGCCAATTTGGCAGCAGCTCCTACGAGCAGTACTTC	CASSQFGSSSYEQYF
many	TRBV28	.	TRBJ2-5	TGTGCCAGCAGTGACAGCGGAGGGGGAGAGACCCAGTACTTC	CASSDSGGGETQYF
.	TRBV6-5	.	TRBJ2-7	TGTGCCAGCAGTTACCGCTCGGTACGCCCCTACGATCAGTACTTC	CASSYRSVRPYDQYF
many	TRBV15	.	TRBJ1-1	TGTGCCACCCGGGGCGGGGTTCGGACTGAAGCTTTCTTT	CATRGGVRTEAFF
few	TRBV5-1	.	TRBJ2-3	TGCGCCAGCAGCTTGGCTGGTACTAGCACAGATACGCAGTATTTT	CASSLAGTSTDTQYF
many	TRBV6-1	TRBD1	TRBJ2-7	TGTGCCAGCAGCCCGGACAGGGGGCGAATGTACGAGCAGTACTTC	CASSPDRGRMYEQYF
.	TRBV5-1	.	TRBJ2-2	TGCGCCAGCAGCTTAAATCTTAACGCCGGGGAGCTGTTTTTT	CASSLNLNAGELFF
many	TRBV12-3/TRBV12-4	.	TRBJ1-6	TGTGCCAGCAGTTTGAGTGTAGGCACAGTCTATAATTCACCCCTCCACTTT	CASSLSVGTVYNSPLHF
few	TRBV4-2	TRBD1	TRBJ2-2	TGTGCCAGCAGCCGGGACAGGGGCCGGGGCGGGGAGCTGTTTTTT	CASSRDRGRGGELFF
.	TRBV5-5	TRBD1	TRBJ2-7	TGTGCCAGCAGGTCCGGGACAGACCATAAAACCTACGAGCAGTACTTC	CASRSGTDHKTYEQYF
.	TRBV12-3/TRBV12-4	.	TRBJ1-4	TGTGCCAGCAGTTTCGGCTTCAATGAAAAACTGTTTTTT	CASSFGFNEKLFF
.	TRBV12-3/TRBV12-4	.	TRBJ1-1	TGTGCCAGCAGTTTGAGCGGGGGGGCAATAATGAACACTGAAGCTTTCTTT	CASSLSGGAIMNTEAFF
many	TRBV12-3/TRBV12-4	TRBD1	TRBJ1-5	TGTGCCAGCAGTTCCGGTTCAGGGGGCATCAGCAATCAGCCCCAGCATTTT	CASSSGSGGISNQPQHF
many	TRBV6-1	.	TRBJ2-5	TGTGCCAGCAGGAGGGGCGCGGAGACCCAGTACTTC	CASRRGAETQYF
many	TRBV6-5	.	TRBJ1-1	TGTGCCAGCAGTTACTCGATAAGGAACACTGAAGCTTTCTTT	CASSYSIRNTEAFF
many	TRBV4-1	.	TRBJ2-5	TGCGCCAGCAGCCGAGAGGGAGGGGGCGCAGGGACCCAGTACTTC	CASSREGGGAGTQYF
many	TRBV12-3/TRBV12-4	.	TRBJ2-4	TGTGCCAGCAGTCCCGGACAGAGGCCGACCAAAAACATTCAGTACTTC	CASSPGQRPTKNIQYF
many	TRBV6-5	.	TRBJ1-1	TGTGCCAGCAGTTACGGACAAGGGAATGAAGCTTTCTTT	CASSYGQGNEAFF
.	TRBV5-1	TRBD1	TRBJ1-2	TGCGCCAGCAGCCCAATGCCCTCTAGACAGGGGGCAAGCTATGGCTACACCTTC	CASSPMPSRQGASYGYTF
many	TRBV24-1	TRBD2	TRBJ2-2	TGTGCCACCAGTGATACGACTAGCCTGGACACCGGGGAGCTGTTTTTT	CATSDTTSLDTGELFF
few	TRBV3-1	.	TRBJ2-5	TGTGCCAGCAGCCAAGATCGGCGGACCCAGTACTTC	CASSQDRRTQYF
.	TRBV12-3/TRBV12-4	TRBD1	TRBJ2-7	TGTGCCAGCAGAGACAGGGGCCGGTACTTC	CASRDRGRYF
many	TRBV6-5	.	TRBJ1-6	TGTGCCAGCAGCTCAGGGACTCATAATTCACCCCTCCACTTT	CASSSGTHNSPLHF
many	TRBV30	.	TRBJ1-1	TGTGCCTGGAATACCGGGAATGCGAACACTGAAGCTTTCTTT	CAWNTGNANTEAFF
many	TRBV24-1	.	TRBJ1-5	TGTGCCACCAGTAAACAGGGAAGCCAGCCCCAGCATTTT	CATSKQGSQPQHF
many	TRBV19	.	TRBJ1-5	TGTGCCAGTAGTATAGATCGGGTTCAGCCCCAGCATTTT	CASSIDRVQPQHF
.	TRBV19	.	TRBJ1-2	TGTGCCAGTAGCCCGGTACAGAACTATGGCTACACCTTC	CASSPVQNYGYTF
many	TRBV30	TRBD1	TRBJ1-6	TGTGCCTGGAGTGTACGTGGGACAGGGAATTCACCCCTCCACTTT	CAWSVRGTGNSPLHF
many	TRBV28	TRBD1	TRBJ2-5	TGTGCCAGCAGTCACACGACAGGGGTAGGAGAGACCCAGTACTTC	CASSHTTGVGETQYF
many	TRBV28	.	TRBJ2-4	TGTGCCAGCAGTCCATACTCCTCGGAGGCCAAAAACATTCAGTACTTC	CASSPYSSEAKNIQYF
many	TRBV20-1	TRBD1	TRBJ1-1	TGCAGTGCTAGAGGGGGACAGGGCAGCACTGAAGCTTTCTTT	CSARGGQGSTEAFF
many	TRBV25-1	.	TRBJ1-5	TGTGCCAGCAGTGAATCAGGGGATGGGCAGCCCCAGCATTTT	CASSESGDGQPQHF
many	TRBV28	.	TRBJ1-1	TGTGCCAGCAGTCCAACGGGACACATCATGAACACTGAAGCTTTCTTT	CASSPTGHIMNTEAFF
many	TRBV28	.	TRBJ1-5	TGTGCCAGCAGTTCAGACCAGGGCTCTCTCAATCAGCCCCAGCATTTT	CASSSDQGSLNQPQHF
many	TRBV3-1	.	TRBJ1-2	TGTGCCAGCAGCACCCTCTCCTATGGCTACACCTTC	CASSTLSYGYTF
few	TRBV5-6	.	TRBJ2-5	TGTGCCAGCAGCCTGGGGTCCAGGGGGGGAGAGACCCAGTACTTC	CASSLGSRGGETQYF
few	TRBV4-1	TRBD2	TRBJ2-5	TGCGCCAGCAGCCAAGATCGAATAGCGGGTTCCGGGACCCAGTACTTC	CASSQDRIAGSGTQYF
many	TRBV12-3/TRBV12-4	.	TRBJ1-1	TGTGCCAGCAGATTACAGGGTTTGAACACTGAAGCTTTCTTT	CASRLQGLNTEAFF
many	TRBV12-3/TRBV12-4	.	TRBJ2-2	TGTGCCACCCCCTCCGGGGCGGGCAAGAACACCGGGGAGCTGTTTTTT	CATPSGAGKNTGELFF
many	TRBV28	.	TRBJ1-2	TGTGCCAGCATTCCTAAGCACCCCCAGCCAAACTATGGCTACACCTTC	CASIPKHPQPNYGYTF
.	TRBV6-5	.	TRBJ2-5	TGTGCCAGCAGTTACGTAACTTCGGAGACCCAGTACTTC	CASSYVTSETQYF
many	TRBV11-2	.	TRBJ1-2	TGTGCCAGCAGCTTAAGTATCAGCGTTAACTATGGCTACACCTTC	CASSLSISVNYGYTF
many	TRBV6-1	TRBD2	TRBJ2-5	TGTGCCAGCAGTAAAAGCGGGGGGGCGGAGACCCAGTACTTC	CASSKSGGAETQYF
many	TRBV12-5	TRBD2	TRBJ2-7	TGTGCTAGTGGTCGACGTTATAAGGGAGGGCCTCGGGAGCAGTACTTC	CASGRRYKGGPREQYF
many	TRBV15	.	TRBJ2-7	TGTGCCACCAGCAGAGGCAGCAGCCACGAGCAGTACTTC	CATSRGSSHEQYF